Presented here are 31 T cell receptor beta chains from one specimen sequenced in a study of blood T cells in healthy people across ages. Alongside a J-beta primer mix, a sample-barcoded 5' primer served in a second PCR lasting about 7 to 11 cycles. One entry per CDR3 protein results from TCRdb running MiXCR on the 5' RACE reads. The sample has about 770,000 distinct CDR3 sequences, 44% seen once. Sequencing was done on a sample of blood. These receptors came from a man between 60 and 75 years old in good health.

The CDR3 is CATSRVSSGGWDEQFF. CDR3 DNA: TGTGCCACCAGCAGAGTTTCTAGCGGGGGGTGGGATGAGCAGTTCTTC. The chain employs TRBV15 and TRBJ2-1; 11 positions agree with TRBD2. Germline CDR1 reads LNHNV; CDR2 reads YYDKDF (reference sequence). CDR3 length equals 16 residues. J was trimmed by 8 bases and V by 1 base; bases with no gene match: 7.

This chain connects TRBV10-3 to TRBJ2-1; 9 nucleotides align to TRBD2. This CDR3 comprises 17 residues. Trimming at V came to 0 bases and at J to 3 bases, leaving 6 bases not matched to a gene. Per the germline V gene, CDR1 is ENHRY and CDR2 is SYGVKD. Written as DNA, the CDR3 is TGTGCCATCAGTGAGTCCCGGGCACTAGCGGGCTACAATGAGCAGTTCTTC. Its translation: CAISESRALAGYNEQFF.

The rearrangement links TRBV28 to TRBJ1-1; 7 bases fit TRBD1. The CDR3 consists of 15 residues. The trim removed 6 bases at V and 7 bases at J, leaving 14 bases unmatched. Germline values: CDR1 MDHEN, CDR2 SYDVKM. The CDR3 protein is CASSLPGQVSVEAFF. Written as DNA, the CDR3 is TGTGCCAGCAGCCTTCCTGGACAGGTCTCAGTTGAAGCTTTCTTT. Together with reference TRBV28 and TRBJ1-1, the CDR3 gives the full variable domain: DVKVTQSSRYLVKRTGEKVFLECVQDMDHENMFWYRQDPGLGLRLIYFSYDVKMKEKGDIPEGYSVSREKKERFSLILESASTNQTSMYLCASSLPGQVSVEAFFGQGTRLTVV.

This clonotype appeared a few times. The chain uses TRBV27 and TRBJ2-3; TRBD2 aligns across 9 bases. This CDR3 has 14 amino acids. Germline-derived CDR1 and CDR2 are MNHEY and SMNVEV (reference sequence). V dropped 7 bases and J dropped 6; count of bases not matched to a gene: 8. CDR3 sequence reads: CASKFAGGMDTQYF. DNA of the CDR3: TGTGCCAGCAAGTTTGCGGGGGGGATGGATACGCAGTATTTT.

This chain connects TRBV7-2 to TRBJ1-3; 7 nucleotides align to TRBD1. With V trimmed by 5 bases and J by 3 bases, 4 bases remained unmatched. Germline lookup yields CDR1 SGHTA and CDR2 FQGNSA. This CDR3 has 14 residues. The chain's CDR3 is CASSTRGGGNTIYF. In nucleotides, the CDR3 is TGTGCCAGCAGCACCAGGGGGGGTGGAAACACCATATATTTT.

J is TRBJ2-3 and V is TRBV3-1; TRBD2 matches 13 bases. This CDR3 is 17 amino acids long. V lost 1 base and J lost 1; bases outside the gene matches: 2. CDR1 is LGHDT, CDR2 YNNKEL, per germline (reference sequence). The CDR3 nucleotides are TGTGCCAGCAGCCAAGTAGGGACTAGCGGGGGCACAGATACGCAGTATTTT. This encodes CASSQVGTSGGTDTQYF.

Here the CDR3 DNA reads TGCGCCAGCAGCCAAAGTTGGGGGGCTCGGGAGACCCAGTACTTC. It is translated as CASSQSWGARETQYF. The V call is TRBV4-3, the J call TRBJ2-5; D may match TRBD1 or TRBD2 (6 bases each). CDR3 size: 15 residues. The V and J ends lost 2 bases and 5 bases respectively, with 15 bases between them. CDR1 and CDR2 (germline): LGHNA, YSLEER.

The rearrangement links TRBV6-2 or TRBV6-3 to TRBJ1-1, with D unresolved. Trimming removed 3 bases at V and 0 bases at J, with 11 bases between. Germline V gives CDR1 MNHEY, CDR2 SVGEGT. CDR3 length: 15 residues. This chain's CDR3 is CASSYSARLNTEAFF. In DNA form, the CDR3 reads TGTGCCAGCAGTTATAGTGCTAGGTTGAACACTGAAGCTTTCTTT.

This clonotype was picked up a small number of times. This chain uses TRBV7-3 with TRBJ2-3; D is ambiguous. The CDR3 contains 15 residues. The V gene's germline CDR1 is SGHTA and CDR2 FQGTGA. Trimming removed 2 bases from V and 0 bases from J, with 9 bases in between. In DNA form, the CDR3 reads TGTGCCAGCAGCTTAGCGGAGTCTAGCACAGATACGCAGTATTTT. This translates into CASSLAESSTDTQYF.

The chain is built from TRBV29-1 and TRBJ1-5, with D hard to call. Trimming removed 5 bases from V and 2 bases from J, with 10 bases in between. The CDR3 sequence is 13 residues long. CDR1 and CDR2 from the germline V gene are SQVTM and ANQGSEA. The CDR3 DNA reads TGCAGCGTTTTGCTCTCGGGCAATCAGCCCCAGCATTTT. Protein: CSVLLSGNQPQHF. The full variable domain, rest sourced from reference TRBV29-1 and TRBJ1-5, is SAVISQKPSRDICQRGTSLTIQCQVDSQVTMMFWYRQQPGQSLTLIATANQGSEATYESGFVIDKFPISRPNLTFSTLTVSNMSPEDSSIYLCSVLLSGNQPQHFGDGTRLSIL.

This clonotype showed up just once. The junction differs from germline at one of its ends, possibly a read error. The V gene is TRBV7-9, the J gene TRBJ2-7; D is ambiguous. Germline V gene sequence: CDR1 SEHNR, CDR2 FQNEAQ (reference sequence). CDR3 length equals 14 residues. CDR3 amino acids: CARSLGTEIYEQYF. CDR3 bases: TGTGCCCGCAGCTTAGGAACTGAGATCTACGAGCAGTACTTC.

This clonotype appeared a single time. J is TRBJ1-1 and V is TRBV20-1; no reliable D call. The germline CDR1 and CDR2 sequences are DFQATT and SNEGSKA (reference sequence). The V end lost 6 bases, the J end lost 0 bases, and 14 bases lay between the germline ends. This CDR3 region has 14 residues. CDR3 loop: CSAFMGLMNTEAFF. CDR3 nucleotide sequence: TGCAGTGCCTTCATGGGCCTTATGAACACTGAAGCTTTCTTT.

This chain connects TRBV7-9 to TRBJ2-7; 11 nucleotides agree with TRBD1. The CDR3 has 17 residues. Germline loops: CDR1 SEHNR, CDR2 FQNEAQ (reference sequence). V gave up 5 bases and J gave up 4 bases; unmatched junction bases: 13. CDR3 region: CASSPTGQGVKRYEQYF. The CDR3 DNA reads TGTGCCAGCAGCCCGACGGGACAGGGGGTAAAAAGGTACGAGCAGTACTTC. Full variable domain (remainder filled in from reference TRBV7-9 and TRBJ2-7): DTGVSQNPRHKITKRGQNVTFRCDPISEHNRLYWYRQTLGQGPEFLTYFQNEAQLEKSRLLSDRFSAERPKGSFSTLEIQRTEQGDSAMYLCASSPTGQGVKRYEQYFGPGTRLTVT.

V gene TRBV12-3 or TRBV12-4 combines with J gene TRBJ2-3, with 13 bases identical to TRBD2. This CDR3 comprises 16 residues. After removal of 6 bases from V and 2 bases from J, the junction contained 5 bases not matched to a gene. CDR3 loop: CASRIGLAGVTDTQYF. CDR3 bases: TGTGCCAGCAGGATTGGACTAGCGGGGGTCACAGATACGCAGTATTTT.

The CDR3 loop is CASSRRGGGRWNEQFF. For the CDR3, the DNA is TGTGCCAGCAGCCGTAGAGGGGGGGGCCGATGGAATGAGCAGTTCTTC. The rearrangement joins TRBV9 to TRBJ2-1, with TRBD2 as a possible D gene (7 bases). The CDR3 sequence is 16 residues long. The germline V gene encodes CDR1 SGDLS and CDR2 YYNGEE. V lost 4 bases and J lost 7, with 21 bases in between. Together with reference TRBV9 and TRBJ2-1, the CDR3 gives the full variable domain: DSGVTQTPKHLITATGQRVTLRCSPRSGDLSVYWYQQSLDQGLQFLIQYYNGEERAKGNILERFSAQQFPDLHSELNLSSLELGDSALYFCASSRRGGGRWNEQFFGPGTRLTVL.

This clonotype has a handful of counts. Written as DNA, the CDR3 is TGTGCCAGCAGCTTTTATTCGTGGAACTACCAAGAGACCCAGTACTTC. This encodes CASSFYSWNYQETQYF. The chain combines TRBV7-2 with TRBJ2-5; D not resolved. CDR3 length: 16 amino acids. Per the germline V gene, CDR1 is SGHTA and CDR2 is FQGNSA. Trimming cost V 3 bases and J 0 bases, with 14 bases left between them.

The genes are TRBV4-3 and TRBJ2-7; no reliable D call. The CDR3 spans 14 residues. V was cut by 0 bases and J by 1 base, with 7 bases left in between. Looked up from germline, CDR1 is LGHNA and CDR2 is YSLEER. The CDR3 here is CASSQERQSYEQYF. Written as DNA, the CDR3 is TGCGCCAGCAGCCAAGAAAGGCAGTCCTACGAGCAGTACTTC.

This clonotype came up a few times. This chain joins TRBV6-1 and TRBJ2-3, with D perhaps matching TRBD1 or TRBD2 (5 bases each). V was shortened by 5 bases and J by 2 bases, with 17 bases between the two germline ends. The CDR3 runs 16 residues. Germline V gene sequence: CDR1 MNHNS, CDR2 SASEGT. The CDR3 region is CASSRAVGANTDTQYF. The CDR3 coding sequence is TGTGCCAGCAGTCGAGCGGTAGGGGCCAACACAGATACGCAGTATTTT.

The V and J genes are TRBV4-3 and TRBJ2-7; 7 positions match TRBD1. This CDR3 spans 14 amino acids. After removal of 7 bases from V and 3 bases from J, the junction contained 9 bases not matched to a gene. Germline CDR1 reads LGHNA; CDR2 reads YSLEER. The CDR3: CASNRDSAFYEQYF. CDR3 coding DNA: TGCGCCAGCAACCGGGACAGCGCCTTCTACGAGCAGTACTTC.

The rearrangement joins TRBV6-6 to TRBJ2-7, with 9 bases identical to TRBD1. The trim removed 2 bases at V and 5 bases at J, leaving 7 bases unmatched. Germline loops: CDR1 MNHNY, CDR2 SVGAGI (reference sequence). The CDR3 is 15 amino acids. The CDR3: CASSYATGGINEQYF. In DNA, the CDR3 is TGTGCCAGCAGTTACGCGACAGGGGGAATCAACGAGCAGTACTTC.

The sample holds a few counts of this clonotype. V gene TRBV7-2 combines with J gene TRBJ1-6; D not certain. V was shortened by 1 base and J by 9 bases, with 10 bases between the two germline ends. This CDR3 spans 14 amino acids. Germline V lookup: CDR1 SGHTA, CDR2 FQGNSA. This CDR3 reads CASSLVVVGSPLHF. CDR3 sequence (DNA): TGTGCCAGCAGCTTAGTAGTCGTGGGTTCACCCCTCCACTTT.

This chain joins TRBV4-3 and TRBJ2-1; the match to TRBD2 covers 11 bases. CDR1 is LGHNA, CDR2 YSLEER, per germline. The CDR3 is made up of 17 amino acids. V shed 0 bases, J shed 9 bases, and the junction held 10 bases outside the gene matches. CDR3 nucleotide sequence: TGCGCCAGCAGCCAAGATCGTAGCGGGGGGGCTCGGAGTGAGCAGTTCTTC. Its translation: CASSQDRSGGARSEQFF.

In its sample, this clonotype was seen a few times. The chain couples TRBV4-1 to TRBJ2-5; TRBD2 matches at 13 bases. CDR1 MGHRA and CDR2 YSYEKL come from the germline V gene. J gave up 5 bases and V 1 base, and 13 bases lay outside the gene matches. This CDR3 is built from 19 residues. CDR3 coding DNA: TGCGCCAGCAGCCAAGGATGGGGACTAGCGGGGTCCCAAGGGGAGACCCAGTACTTC. Translated, it gives CASSQGWGLAGSQGETQYF.

About this clonotype: The junction differs from germline at one of its ends, possibly a read error. The V gene is TRBV20-1, the J gene TRBJ2-1; a possible D gene is TRBD1 (5 bases). Looked up from germline, CDR1 is DFQATT and CDR2 is SNEGSKA (reference sequence). The CDR3 contains 15 residues. The CDR3 DNA follows: TGCAGCGCTAGAGTGGGGCTGGTATCCTACAATGAGCAGTTCTTC. Translated: CSARVGLVSYNEQFF.

In this sample, this clonotype turned up a few times. The V and J genes are TRBV12-3 or TRBV12-4 and TRBJ2-1, with D perhaps TRBD2 (6 bases). CDR3 length: 15 residues. Trimming pared 6 bases from V and 5 bases from J, leaving 17 bases between. As DNA, the CDR3 is TGTGCCAGCAGCCCTCCCAGCGGGCAGAACAATGAGCAGTTCTTC. It translates to CASSPPSGQNNEQFF.

This clonotype was picked up a small number of times. CDR3 in amino acids: CASSAVELNTDTQYF. The CDR3 DNA reads as TGTGCCAGCAGTGCGGTGGAACTGAACACAGATACGCAGTATTTT. This sequence joins TRBV7-2 and TRBJ2-3; D gene uncertain. This CDR3 comprises 15 residues. Trimming took off 6 bases at V and 2 bases at J, with 15 bases between the two ends. Germline V gene lookup returns CDR1 SGHTA and CDR2 FQGNSA.

The table lists this clonotype with a few counts. This rearrangement joins TRBV6-2 or TRBV6-3 to TRBJ2-1; perhaps TRBD1 as D (5 bases). CDR1 is MNHEY, CDR2 SVGEGT, per germline. The V end was cut by 7 bases, the J end by 9 bases, with 13 bases between. There are 12 residues in the CDR3. CDR3 protein: CASTLRGIEQFF. CDR3 bases: TGTGCCAGCACCTTAAGGGGAATTGAGCAGTTCTTC.

V usage is TRBV18 and J usage is TRBJ1-5, with D uncertain. The length of the CDR3 is 15 residues. V was cut by 4 bases and J by 6 bases, with 16 bases left in between. The germline V gene has CDR1 KGHSH and CDR2 LQKENI. This chain's CDR3 is CASSLSSPSGQPQHF. In DNA form, the CDR3 reads TGTGCCAGCTCACTGAGTTCTCCGAGCGGTCAGCCCCAGCATTTT.

This clonotype was picked up a small number of times. The chain uses TRBV14 and TRBJ1-2; D ambiguous. This CDR3 comprises 14 residues. Trimming removed 1 base from V and 8 bases from J, with 14 bases in between. Germline V gives CDR1 SGHDN, CDR2 FVKESK. The CDR3 DNA follows: TGTGCCAGCAGCCAAGCGGGCGCTATTGGGGGCTACACCTTC. Translation: CASSQAGAIGGYTF.

This clonotype has just a few counts. The chain uses TRBV20-1 and TRBJ2-6, with 8 bases identical to TRBD1. CDR3 length: 16 amino acids. CDR1 is DFQATT and CDR2 is SNEGSKA in the germline V gene (reference sequence). With V trimmed by 5 bases and J by 2 bases, 8 bases remained unmatched. The CDR3 reads CSASTGGFTGANVLTF. DNA of the CDR3: TGCAGTGCTTCCACAGGGGGTTTTACTGGGGCCAACGTCCTGACTTTC.

The chain links TRBV28 to TRBJ2-7, with D possibly being TRBD1 (7 bases). CDR3 length: 16 residues. The V gene lost 4 bases and the J gene lost 4 bases, with 20 bases spanning the gap. Germline-derived CDR1 and CDR2 are MDHEN and SYDVKM. In nucleotides, the CDR3 is TGTGCCAGCAGTTCCCCGACAGGGCGAGGGGGGTACGAGCAGTACTTC. It codes for CASSSPTGRGGYEQYF.